This T cell receptor beta chain was captured in a study of blood T cell repertoires in COVID-19. Study as a whole: Researchers got acute and convalescent COVID-19 samples from the United States, Italy and Spain. From T cells, B-cell-depleted T cells, or PBMCs came the material, which was cDNA or gDNA.

As handled by the study authors: Amplification with reference gene primers provided the estimates of nucleated cell counts. Here immunoSEQ multiplex PCR was the method, and the copy in TCRdb shows in-frame clones only, minus some. V and J calls plus clone size are reproduced from that table; the DNA served to infer D and trimming. The data hold 100,000 to 150,000 clones, with under 85% observed a single time. The ends lost 2 bases at V and 11 bases at J; junction bases unmatched: 9. The CDR3 runs to 14 residues. CDR1 is SGHRS, CDR2 YFSETQ, per germline. The rearrangement links TRBV5-1 to TRBJ1-1, with 10 bases that match TRBD1. The source is a woman in her fifties or sixties with acute or convalescent COVID-19. The specimen sequenced was peripheral blood. DNA of the CDR3: TGCGCCAGCAGCTTATCGGACAGGGGGACCGCCGCTTTCTTT. Encoded protein: CASSLSDRGTAAFF.